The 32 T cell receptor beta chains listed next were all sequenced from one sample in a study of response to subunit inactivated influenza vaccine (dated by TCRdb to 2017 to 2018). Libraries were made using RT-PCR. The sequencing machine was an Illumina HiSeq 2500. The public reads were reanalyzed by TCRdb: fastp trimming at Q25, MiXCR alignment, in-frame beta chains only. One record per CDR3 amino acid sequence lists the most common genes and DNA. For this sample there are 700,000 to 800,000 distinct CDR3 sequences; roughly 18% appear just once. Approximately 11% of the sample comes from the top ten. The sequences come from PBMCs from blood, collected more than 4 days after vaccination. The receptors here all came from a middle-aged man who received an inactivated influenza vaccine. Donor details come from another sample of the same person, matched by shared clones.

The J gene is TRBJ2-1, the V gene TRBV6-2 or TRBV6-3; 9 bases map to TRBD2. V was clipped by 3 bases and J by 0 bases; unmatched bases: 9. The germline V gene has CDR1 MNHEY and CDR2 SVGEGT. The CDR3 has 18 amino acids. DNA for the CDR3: TGTGCCAGCAGTTATATGCTAGCGGGAACCATCTCCTACAATGAGCAGTTCTTC. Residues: CASSYMLAGTISYNEQFF.

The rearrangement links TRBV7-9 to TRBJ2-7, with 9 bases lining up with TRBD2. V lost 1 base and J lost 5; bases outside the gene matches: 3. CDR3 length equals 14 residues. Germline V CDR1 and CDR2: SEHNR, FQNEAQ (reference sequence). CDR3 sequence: CASSLGASGNEQYF. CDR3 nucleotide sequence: TGTGCCAGCAGCTTAGGCGCTAGCGGGAACGAGCAGTACTTC.

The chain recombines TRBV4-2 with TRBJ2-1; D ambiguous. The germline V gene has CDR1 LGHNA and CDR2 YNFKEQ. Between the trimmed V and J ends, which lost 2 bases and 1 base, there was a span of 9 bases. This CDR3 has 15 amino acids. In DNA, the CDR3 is TGTGCCAGCAGCCAACGGCTCCTTTCCTACAATGAGCAGTTCTTC. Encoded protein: CASSQRLLSYNEQFF.

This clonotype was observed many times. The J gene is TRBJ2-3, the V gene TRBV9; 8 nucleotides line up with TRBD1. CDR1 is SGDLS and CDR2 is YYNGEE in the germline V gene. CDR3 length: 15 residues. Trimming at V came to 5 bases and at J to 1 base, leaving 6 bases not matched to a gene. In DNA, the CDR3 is TGTGCCAGCAGGGGGGGACAGGAACGCACAGATACGCAGTATTTT. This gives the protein CASRGGQERTDTQYF.

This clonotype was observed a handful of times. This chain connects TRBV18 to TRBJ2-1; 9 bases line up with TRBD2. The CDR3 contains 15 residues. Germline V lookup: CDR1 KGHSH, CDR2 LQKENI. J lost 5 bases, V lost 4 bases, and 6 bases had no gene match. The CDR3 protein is CASSLSGSFDNEQFF. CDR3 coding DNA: TGTGCCAGCTCACTTAGCGGGAGTTTCGACAATGAGCAGTTCTTC.

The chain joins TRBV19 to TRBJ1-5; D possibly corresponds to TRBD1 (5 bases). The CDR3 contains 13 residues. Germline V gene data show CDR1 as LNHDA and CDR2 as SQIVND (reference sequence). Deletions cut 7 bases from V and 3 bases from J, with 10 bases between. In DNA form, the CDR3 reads TGTGCCAGTAAGGGACTGTACAATCAGCCCCAGCATTTT. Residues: CASKGLYNQPQHF.

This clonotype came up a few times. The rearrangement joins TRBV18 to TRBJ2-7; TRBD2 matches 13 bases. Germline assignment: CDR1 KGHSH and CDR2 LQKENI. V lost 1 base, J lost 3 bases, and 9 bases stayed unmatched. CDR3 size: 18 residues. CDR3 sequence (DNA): TGTGCCAGCTCACCACTGGTCGGACTAGCGGGGGAAAACTACGAGCAGTACTTC. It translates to CASSPLVGLAGENYEQYF. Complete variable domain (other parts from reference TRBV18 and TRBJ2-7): NAGVMQNPRHLVRRRGQEARLRCSPMKGHSHVYWYRQLPEEGLKFMVYLQKENIIDESGMPKERFSAEFPKEGPSILRIQQVVRGDSAAYFCASSPLVGLAGENYEQYFGPGTRLTVT.

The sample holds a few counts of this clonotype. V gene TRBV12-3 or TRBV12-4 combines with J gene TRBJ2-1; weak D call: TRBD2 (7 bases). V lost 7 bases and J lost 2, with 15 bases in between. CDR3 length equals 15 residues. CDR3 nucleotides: TGTGCCAGCACGTTTGAGGGGGGGGCCTACAATGAGCAGTTCTTC. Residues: CASTFEGGAYNEQFF.

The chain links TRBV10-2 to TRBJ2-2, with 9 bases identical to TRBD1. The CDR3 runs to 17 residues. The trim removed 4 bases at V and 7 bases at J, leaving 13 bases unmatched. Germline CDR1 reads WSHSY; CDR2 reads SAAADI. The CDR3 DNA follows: TGCGCCAGCAGTGTGTTTTTGGGACAGGGAAAGAGCGGGGAGCTGTTTTTT. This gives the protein CASSVFLGQGKSGELFF.

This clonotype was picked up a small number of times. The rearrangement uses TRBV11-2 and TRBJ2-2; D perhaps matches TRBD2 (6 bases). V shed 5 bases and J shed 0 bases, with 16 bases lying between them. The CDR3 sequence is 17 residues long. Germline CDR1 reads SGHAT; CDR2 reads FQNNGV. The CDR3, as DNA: TGTGCCAGCAGCCCTCAAAAGCTAGCGTCGAACACCGGGGAGCTGTTTTTT. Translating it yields CASSPQKLASNTGELFF.

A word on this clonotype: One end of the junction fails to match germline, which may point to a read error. DNA of the CDR3: TGTTCCAGCAGCGTCGGGGGGCACGGTGGCTACACCTTC. Protein product: CSSSVGGHGGYTF. V gene TRBV7-2 combines with J gene TRBJ1-2; TRBD1 might be the D (6 bases). Germline CDR1 and CDR2: SGHTA and FQGNSA. This CDR3 spans 13 amino acids. Full variable domain (remainder filled in from reference TRBV7-2 and TRBJ1-2): GAGVSQSPSNKVTEKGKDVELRCDPISGHTALYWYRQSLGQGLEFLIYFQGNSAPDKSGLPSDRFSAERTGGSVSTLTIQRTQQEDSAVYLCSSSVGGHGGYTFGSGTRLTVV.

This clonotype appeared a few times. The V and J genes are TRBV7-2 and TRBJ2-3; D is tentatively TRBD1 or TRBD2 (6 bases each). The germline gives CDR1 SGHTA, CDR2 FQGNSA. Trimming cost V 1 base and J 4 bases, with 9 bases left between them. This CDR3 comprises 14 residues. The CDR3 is CASSLGGAPDTQYF. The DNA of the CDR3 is TGTGCCAGCAGCTTAGGGGGGGCCCCAGATACGCAGTATTTT.

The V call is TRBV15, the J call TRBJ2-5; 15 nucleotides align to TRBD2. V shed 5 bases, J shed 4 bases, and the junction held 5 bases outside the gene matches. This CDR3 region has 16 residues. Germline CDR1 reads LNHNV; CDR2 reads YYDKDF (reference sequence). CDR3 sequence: CATSEGLAGGRETQYF. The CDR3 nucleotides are TGTGCCACCAGCGAGGGACTAGCGGGGGGCAGAGAGACCCAGTACTTC.

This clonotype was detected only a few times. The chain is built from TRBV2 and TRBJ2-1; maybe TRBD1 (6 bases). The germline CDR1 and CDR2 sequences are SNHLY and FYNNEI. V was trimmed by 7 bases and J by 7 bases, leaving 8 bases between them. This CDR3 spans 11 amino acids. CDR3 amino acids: CASTTGNEQFF. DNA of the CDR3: TGTGCCAGCACCACAGGGAATGAGCAGTTCTTC.

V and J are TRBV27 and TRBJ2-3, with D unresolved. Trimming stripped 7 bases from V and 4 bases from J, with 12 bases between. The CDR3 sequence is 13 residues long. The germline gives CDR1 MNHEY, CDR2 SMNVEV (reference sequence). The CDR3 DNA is TGTGCCAGCAATGGGCAGATGGCAGATACGCAGTATTTT. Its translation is CASNGQMADTQYF.

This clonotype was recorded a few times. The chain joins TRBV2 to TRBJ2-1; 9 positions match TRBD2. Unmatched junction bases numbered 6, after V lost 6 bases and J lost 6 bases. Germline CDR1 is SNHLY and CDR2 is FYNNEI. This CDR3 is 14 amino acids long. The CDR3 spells CASRQSGGLNEQFF. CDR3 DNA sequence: TGTGCCAGCAGACAGAGCGGGGGGCTCAATGAGCAGTTCTTC.

The CDR3 region is CAITETGANYGYTF. CDR3 bases: TGTGCCATAACCGAGACGGGCGCTAACTATGGCTACACCTTC. The V gene is TRBV10-3, the J gene TRBJ1-2, with D hard to call. Trimming pared 9 bases from V and 0 bases from J, leaving 14 bases between. Germline V gives CDR1 ENHRY, CDR2 SYGVKD. This CDR3 region has 14 residues.

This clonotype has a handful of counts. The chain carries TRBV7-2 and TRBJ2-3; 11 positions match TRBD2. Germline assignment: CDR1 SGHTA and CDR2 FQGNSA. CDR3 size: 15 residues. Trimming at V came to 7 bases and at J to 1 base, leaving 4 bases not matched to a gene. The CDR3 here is CASTLTSGGTDTQYF. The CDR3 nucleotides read TGTGCCAGCACCCTGACTAGCGGGGGCACAGATACGCAGTATTTT.

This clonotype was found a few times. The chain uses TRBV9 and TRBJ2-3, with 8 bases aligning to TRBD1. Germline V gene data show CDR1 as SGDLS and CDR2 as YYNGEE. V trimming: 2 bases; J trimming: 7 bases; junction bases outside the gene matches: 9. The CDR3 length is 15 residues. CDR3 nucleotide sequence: TGTGCCAGCAGCGTTGGACAGGGATTGGCGAATACGCAGTATTTT. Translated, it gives CASSVGQGLANTQYF.

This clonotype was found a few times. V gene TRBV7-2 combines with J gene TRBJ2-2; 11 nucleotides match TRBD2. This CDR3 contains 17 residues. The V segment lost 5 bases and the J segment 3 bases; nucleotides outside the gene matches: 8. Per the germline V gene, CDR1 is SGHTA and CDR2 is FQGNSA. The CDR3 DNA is TGTGCCAGCAGCGCCTCGCTAGCGGGGGGATACACCGGGGAGCTGTTTTTT. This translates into CASSASLAGGYTGELFF.

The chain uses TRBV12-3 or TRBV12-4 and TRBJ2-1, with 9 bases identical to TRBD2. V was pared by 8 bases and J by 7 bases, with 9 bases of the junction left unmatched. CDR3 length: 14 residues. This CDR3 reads CASSRAGGGNEQFF. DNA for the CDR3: TGTGCCAGCTCTAGAGCGGGGGGAGGTAATGAGCAGTTCTTC.

The CDR3 sequence: CASSLIIPNGAGDTQYF. In nucleotides, the CDR3 is TGTGCCAGCAGTTTAATAATTCCGAATGGCGCTGGGGATACGCAGTATTTT. The V gene is TRBV27, the J gene TRBJ2-3; the D is unclear. V was cut by 2 bases and J by 6 bases, with 21 bases left in between. Germline CDR1 MNHEY, CDR2 SMNVEV (reference sequence). The CDR3 runs 17 residues.

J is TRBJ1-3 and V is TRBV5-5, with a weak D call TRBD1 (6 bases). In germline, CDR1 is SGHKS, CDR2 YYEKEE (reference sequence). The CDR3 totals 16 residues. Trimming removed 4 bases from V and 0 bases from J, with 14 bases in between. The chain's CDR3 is CASSPRQDFSGNTIYF. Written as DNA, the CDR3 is TGTGCCAGCAGCCCTCGACAGGACTTCTCTGGAAACACCATATATTTT. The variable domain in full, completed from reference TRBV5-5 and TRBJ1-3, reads DAGVTQSPTHLIKTRGQQVTLRCSPISGHKSVSWYQQVLGQGPQFIFQYYEKEERGRGNFPDRFSARQFPNYSSELNVNALLLGDSALYLCASSPRQDFSGNTIYFGEGSWLTVV.

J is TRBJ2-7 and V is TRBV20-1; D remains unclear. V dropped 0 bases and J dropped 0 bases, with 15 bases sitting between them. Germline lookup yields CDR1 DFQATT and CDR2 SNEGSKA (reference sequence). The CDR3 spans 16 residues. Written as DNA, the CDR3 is TGCAGTGCTAGAGAGCGCGGAACTCATCCCTCCTACGAGCAGTACTTC. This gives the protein CSARERGTHPSYEQYF.

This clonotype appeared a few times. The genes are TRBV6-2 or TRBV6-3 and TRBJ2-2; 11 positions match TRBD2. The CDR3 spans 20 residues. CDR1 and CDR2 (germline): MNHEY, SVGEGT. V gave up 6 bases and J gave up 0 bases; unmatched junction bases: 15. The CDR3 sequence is CASSRGSGLAGGPNTGELFF. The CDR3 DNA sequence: TGTGCCAGCAGCCGGGGGTCGGGGCTAGCGGGAGGACCGAACACCGGGGAGCTGTTTTTT.

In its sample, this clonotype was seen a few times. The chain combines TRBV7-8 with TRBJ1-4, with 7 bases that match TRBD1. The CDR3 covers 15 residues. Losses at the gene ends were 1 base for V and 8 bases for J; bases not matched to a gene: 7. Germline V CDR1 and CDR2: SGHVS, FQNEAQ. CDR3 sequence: CASSLEGRGKEKLFF. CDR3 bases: TGTGCCAGCAGCTTAGAAGGCAGGGGGAAGGAAAAACTGTTTTTT.

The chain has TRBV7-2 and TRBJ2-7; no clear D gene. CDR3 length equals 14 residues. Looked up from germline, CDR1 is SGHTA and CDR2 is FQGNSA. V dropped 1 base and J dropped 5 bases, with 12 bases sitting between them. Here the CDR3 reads CASSLGGSTHEQYF. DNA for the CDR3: TGTGCCAGCAGCTTAGGTGGGTCGACCCACGAGCAGTACTTC.

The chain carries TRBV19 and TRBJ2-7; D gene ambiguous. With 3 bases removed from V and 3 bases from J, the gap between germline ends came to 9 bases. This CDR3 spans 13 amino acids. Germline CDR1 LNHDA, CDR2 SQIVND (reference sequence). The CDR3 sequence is CASSISVGYEQYF. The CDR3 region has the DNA TGTGCCAGTAGTATTTCGGTCGGCTACGAGCAGTACTTC.

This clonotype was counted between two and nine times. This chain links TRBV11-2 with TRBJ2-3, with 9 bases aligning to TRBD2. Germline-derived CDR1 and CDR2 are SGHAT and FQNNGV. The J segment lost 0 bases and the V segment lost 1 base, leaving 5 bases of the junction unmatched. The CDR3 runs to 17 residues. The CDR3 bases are TGTGCCAGCAGCTTAGGTCCTAGCGGGACTAGCACAGATACGCAGTATTTT. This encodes CASSLGPSGTSTDTQYF.

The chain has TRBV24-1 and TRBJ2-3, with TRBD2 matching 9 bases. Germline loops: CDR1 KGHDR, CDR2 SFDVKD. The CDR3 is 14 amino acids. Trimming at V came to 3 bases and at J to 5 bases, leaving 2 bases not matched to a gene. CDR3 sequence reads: CATSDRGRGDTQYF. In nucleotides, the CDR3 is TGTGCCACCAGTGATCGCGGGAGGGGAGATACGCAGTATTTT.

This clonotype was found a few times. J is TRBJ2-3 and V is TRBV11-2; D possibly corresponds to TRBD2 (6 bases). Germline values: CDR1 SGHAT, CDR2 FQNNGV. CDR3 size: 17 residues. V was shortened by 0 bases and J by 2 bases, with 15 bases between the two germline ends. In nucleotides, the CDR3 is TGTGCCAGCAGCTTAGATTTGGGGGGAAGCTACACAGATACGCAGTATTTT. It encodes CASSLDLGGSYTDTQYF.

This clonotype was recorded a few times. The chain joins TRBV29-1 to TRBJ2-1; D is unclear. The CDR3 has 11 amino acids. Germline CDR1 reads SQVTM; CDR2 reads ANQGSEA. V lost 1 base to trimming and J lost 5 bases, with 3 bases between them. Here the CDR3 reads CSVEGDNEQFF. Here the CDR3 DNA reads TGCAGCGTTGAAGGGGACAATGAGCAGTTCTTC.